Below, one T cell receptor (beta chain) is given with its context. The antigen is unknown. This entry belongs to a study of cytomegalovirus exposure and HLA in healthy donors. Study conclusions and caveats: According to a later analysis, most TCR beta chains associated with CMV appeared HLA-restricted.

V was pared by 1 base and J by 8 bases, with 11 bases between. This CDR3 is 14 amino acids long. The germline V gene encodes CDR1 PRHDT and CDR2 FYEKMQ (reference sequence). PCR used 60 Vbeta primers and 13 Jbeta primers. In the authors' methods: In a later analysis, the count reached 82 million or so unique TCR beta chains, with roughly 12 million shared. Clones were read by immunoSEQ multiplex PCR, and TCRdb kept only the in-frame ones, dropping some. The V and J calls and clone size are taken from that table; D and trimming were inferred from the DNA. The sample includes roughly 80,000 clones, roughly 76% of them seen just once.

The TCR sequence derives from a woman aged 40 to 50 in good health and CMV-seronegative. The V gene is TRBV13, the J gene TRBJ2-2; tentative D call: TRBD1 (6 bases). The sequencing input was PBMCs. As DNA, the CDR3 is TGTGCCAGCAGCTTAGAACAGGGTTCGGGGGAGCTGTTTTTT. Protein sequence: CASSLEQGSGELFF.